The T cell receptor beta chain described here comes from a study of cytomegalovirus exposure and HLA in healthy donors. The study's findings and limits: It emerged from a later analysis that several of the most significant clusters appeared to be linked to common viral pathogens.

Note on this clone: Its cognate antigen is unknown.

It was with 60 Vbeta and 13 Jbeta primers that the PCR ran. Assay: immunoSEQ multiplex PCR; the TCRdb copy retains only in-frame clones and omits some. In the table there are about 140,000 clones, around three quarters of which are singletons. Germline V gene data show CDR1 as SGHAT and CDR2 as FQNNGV. V shed 4 bases, J shed 2 bases, and the junction held 5 bases outside the gene matches. This CDR3 comprises 15 residues. Participants comprised healthy donors of bone marrow. The receptor was derived from a man aged 35 to 55 in good health and CMV-seropositive. Sequencing used PBMCs. V and J are TRBV11-2 and TRBJ2-1, with 7 bases that match TRBD2. This CDR3 is CASSYPAGTYNEQFF. In DNA form, the CDR3 reads TGTGCCAGCAGCTACCCAGCGGGAACCTACAATGAGCAGTTCTTC.